These 14 T cell receptor beta chains originate from one sample sequenced in a study of blood T cell repertoires in COVID-19. The protocol was immunoSEQ multiplex PCR, while the TCRdb copy is restricted to in-frame clones and leaves out a portion. The sample has hundreds of thousands of clones; 70% to 90% are singletons. Material: PBMCs or T cells enriched from blood (not recorded which). The receptors come from a woman aged 45-65 years who had recovered from COVID-19.

The chain is built from TRBV18 and TRBJ1-1; D not certain. V shed 3 bases and J shed 5 bases, with 7 bases lying between them. Germline assignment: CDR1 KGHSH and CDR2 LQKENI. The CDR3 consists of 12 residues. CDR3 residues: CASSPGETEAFF. CDR3 nucleotides: TGTGCCAGCTCACCCGGGGAGACTGAAGCTTTCTTT.

This clone was recorded a few times. The chain joins TRBV9 to TRBJ2-5; a possible D gene is TRBD2 (6 bases). Per germline, CDR1 SGDLS and CDR2 YYNGEE. The CDR3 is 14 residues long. Trimming pared 3 bases from V and 5 bases from J, leaving 14 bases between. CDR3 nucleotide sequence: TGTGCCAGCAGCGAAATGGGAGGTGGGGAGACCCAGTACTTC. It encodes CASSEMGGGETQYF.

This rearrangement joins TRBV28 to TRBJ2-7, with D unresolved. V lost 2 bases and J lost 4, with 12 bases in between. Germline CDR1 MDHEN, CDR2 SYDVKM. The CDR3 spans 14 residues. The CDR3: CASSLNSFGYEQYF. The CDR3 coding sequence is TGTGCCAGCAGTTTAAACTCCTTCGGGTACGAGCAGTACTTC.

This rearrangement joins TRBV5-4 to TRBJ2-1; 9 positions match TRBD1. Germline V gene data show CDR1 as SGHNT and CDR2 as YYREEE (reference sequence). The CDR3 has 15 amino acids. Trimming at V came to 5 bases and at J to 6 bases, leaving 9 bases not matched to a gene. The CDR3 reads CASRGFGTGSNEQFF. The CDR3 nucleotides read TGTGCCAGCAGGGGATTCGGGACAGGGTCCAATGAGCAGTTCTTC.

The V and J genes are TRBV28 and TRBJ2-3, with 10 nucleotides matching TRBD2. The CDR3 totals 16 residues. J gave up 0 bases and V 6 bases, and 6 bases lay outside the gene matches. Germline V gene lookup returns CDR1 MDHEN and CDR2 SYDVKM. CDR3 sequence reads: CASSSATSGSTDTQYF. DNA of the CDR3: TGTGCCAGCAGCTCCGCGACTAGCGGGAGCACAGATACGCAGTATTTT.

V is TRBV19 and J is TRBJ1-2, with 12 nucleotides matching TRBD1. This CDR3 is 15 amino acids long. After removal of 3 bases from V and 3 bases from J, the junction contained 2 bases not matched to a gene. The germline gives CDR1 LNHDA, CDR2 SQIVND (reference sequence). CDR3 sequence (DNA): TGTGCCAGTAGTATTGGGACAGGGGGCGACTATGGCTACACCTTC. This codes for CASSIGTGGDYGYTF. Drawing the rest from reference TRBV19 and TRBJ1-2, the complete variable domain is DGGITQSPKYLFRKEGQNVTLSCEQNLNHDAMYWYRQDPGQGLRLIYYSQIVNDFQKGDIAEGYSVSREKKESFPLTVTSAQKNPTAFYLCASSIGTGGDYGYTFGSGTRLTVV.

This clone is a singleton in its sample. The chain links TRBV2 to TRBJ2-1; 14 bases fit TRBD2. The CDR3 is made up of 15 amino acids. Germline CDR1 and CDR2: SNHLY and FYNNEI. With 7 bases clipped from V and 10 bases from J, the junction kept 9 bases outside the gene matches. The CDR3 DNA reads TGTGCCAGCAAGGGACACGGACTAGCGGGAGGAGAGCAGTTCTTC. This sequence encodes CASKGHGLAGGEQFF.

The chain uses TRBV7-6 and TRBJ1-3, with a weak D call TRBD1 (6 bases). With 4 bases removed from V and 2 bases from J, the gap between germline ends came to 9 bases. The germline V gene encodes CDR1 SGHVS and CDR2 FNYEAQ. The CDR3 totals 14 residues. The DNA for the CDR3 is TGTGCCAGCAGCTCCAGGGGACCTGGAAACACCATATATTTT. Translated: CASSSRGPGNTIYF. Variable domain in full (rest from reference TRBV7-6 and TRBJ1-3): GAGVSQSPRYKVTKRGQDVALRCDPISGHVSLYWYRQALGQGPEFLTYFNYEAQQDKSGLPNDRFSAERPEGSISTLTIQRTEQRDSAMYRCASSSRGPGNTIYFGEGSWLTVV.

V gene TRBV3-1 (or the pseudogene TRBV3-2) combines with J gene TRBJ2-7, with 8 nucleotides matching TRBD1. There are 17 residues in the CDR3. The V and J ends lost 3 bases and 7 bases, in that order; junction bases with no gene match: 17. The germline gives CDR1 LGHDT, CDR2 YNNKEL (reference sequence). The CDR3 sequence: CASSHGSGTGGRGEQYF. As DNA, the CDR3 is TGTGCCAGCAGCCATGGGTCCGGGACAGGAGGAAGAGGGGAGCAGTACTTC.

The rearrangement uses TRBV24-1 and TRBJ2-5, with 13 bases identical to TRBD2. The CDR3 has 18 amino acids. Per germline, CDR1 KGHDR and CDR2 SFDVKD. The V segment lost 0 bases and the J segment 5 bases; nucleotides outside the gene matches: 8. The CDR3 nucleotides read TGTGCCACCAGTGATTTGCCGGGACTAGCGGGATCGCTCGAGACCCAGTACTTC. Translating it yields CATSDLPGLAGSLETQYF.

The genes are TRBV6-4 and TRBJ2-1; possibly TRBD2 for D (6 bases). Germline-derived CDR1 and CDR2 are MRHNA and SNTAGT. The V end was cut by 10 bases, the J end by 0 bases, with 10 bases between. The CDR3 runs 13 residues. The CDR3 sequence: CATSSDSYNEQFF. In DNA, the CDR3 is TGTGCCACCTCTAGCGACTCCTACAATGAGCAGTTCTTC.

This clone appeared a single time. The rearrangement joins TRBV5-4 to TRBJ2-1; 9 nucleotides match TRBD2. CDR1 and CDR2 from the germline V gene are SGHNT and YYREEE (reference sequence). The junction had 11 bases not matched to a gene; V was cut back by 3 bases and J by 4 bases. The CDR3 length is 17 residues. The CDR3 DNA follows: TGTGCCAGCAGCTCGAAAACAACTAGCGGGTCTTACAATGAGCAGTTCTTC. Translation gives CASSSKTTSGSYNEQFF.

The chain has TRBV20-1 and TRBJ1-2; perhaps TRBD1 as D (6 bases). Trimming took 4 bases from V and 11 from J, leaving 8 bases between them. This CDR3 has 9 residues. CDR1 is DFQATT and CDR2 is SNEGSKA in the germline V gene (reference sequence). CDR3 in amino acids: CSATGEYTF. CDR3 DNA: TGCAGTGCTACAGGGGAATACACCTTC.

This clone occurred a few times. The chain is built from TRBV5-6 and TRBJ2-1; 7 nucleotides match TRBD2. This CDR3 has 17 amino acids. V shed 2 bases and J 0 bases; nucleotides not matched to a gene: 8. Looked up from germline, CDR1 is SGHDT and CDR2 is YYEEEE. Here the CDR3 reads CASSFENLAVSYNEQFF. CDR3 DNA sequence: TGTGCCAGCAGCTTCGAAAATCTAGCGGTCTCCTACAATGAGCAGTTCTTC. Full variable domain (missing parts from reference TRBV5-6 and TRBJ2-1): DAGVTQSPTHLIKTRGQQVTLRCSPKSGHDTVSWYQQALGQGPQFIFQYYEEEERQRGNFPDRFSGHQFPNYSSELNVNALLLGDSALYLCASSFENLAVSYNEQFFGPGTRLTVL.